This TCR beta chain was recorded in a study of control samples from healthy donors and cancer patients. Clones were read by immunoSEQ multiplex PCR, and TCRdb kept only the in-frame ones, dropping some. The sample contains approximately 130,000 clones, around 86% of which appear only once. V lost 6 bases to trimming and J lost 1 base; unmatched junction nucleotides: 3. The CDR3 spans 14 residues. Germline V gene lookup returns CDR1 LGHNT and CDR2 FRNRAP. The sample consisted of blood. The V call is TRBV12-5, the J call TRBJ2-7; 10 bases map to TRBD1. The clonotype originates from a man aged 35 to 55 in good health. The CDR3 here is CASGPGQGSYEQYF. CDR3 DNA sequence: TGTGCTAGTGGCCCGGGACAGGGGTCCTACGAGCAGTACTTC. Combining the CDR3 with reference TRBV12-5 and TRBJ2-7 gives the whole variable domain DARVTQTPRHKVTEMGQEVTMRCQPILGHNTVFWYRQTMMQGLELLAYFRNRAPLDDSGMPKDRFSAEMPDATLATLKIQPSEPRDSAVYFCASGPGQGSYEQYFGPGTRLTVT.